This entry is about one T cell receptor (beta chain). Its target antigen remains unknown. Qualities for individual bases were not recorded, and no much larger clone is one base off. The immunoSEQ hsTCRB v3.0 assay was used at survey level resolution for TRB variable region sequencing. TRB sequencing targeted a depth of 40,000-50,000 T-cell genomes per sample. TRB libraries were pooled and sequenced on an Illumina MiSeq using a v3 150-cycle kit. The authors processed their data as follows. Repertoire analysis was run in R within a reproducible Nextflow workflow that covered QC, data transformation and analysis. LymphoSeq2, an R package for exploring AIRR-Seq data, was used to implement the custom analyses. A handful of samples yielding fewer than 5000 total TRB sequences were excluded, leaving more than 150 analyzed HIV repertoires. Of the roughly 180 retained HIV repertoires, approximately 57 were collected before and around 130 after ART initiation. Repertoires were downsampled to 5000 TRB nucleotide sequences, and summary statistics were averaged over 100 downsampling iterations. TRB sequences were retained for analysis only if CDR3 regions of at least seven amino acids were present. A Shannon entropy-derived clonality score and the Gini coefficient were used to measure diversity. In the repertoire networks, any two of the top 5000 CDR3 amino acid sequences were linked whenever the two sequences differed by an edit distance of one. Antigen specificity groups and MHC restriction were predicted for TRB CDR3 amino acid sequences with GLIPH2. Known CMV, EBV, HIV or tissue antigen associations were flagged by matching CDR3 amino acid sequences against VDJdb and McPAS-TCR. Pre-ART, post-ART and control groups were compared with Wilcoxon signed-rank tests and Holm-Bonferroni correction. Drawn from immuneACCESS, this table holds only the in-frame rearrangements with V and J called that TCRdb kept. Clones are partly lost; checked studies trace under half to an unresolved V gene and leave the rest unexplained. The V and J calls and clone size are taken from that table; D and trimming were inferred from the DNA. The sample profile shows some 25,000 clones; about 79% of them were found once. About 5.7% of the sample belongs to the ten largest clones.

This entry is derived from a study of long-term antiretroviral therapy in people with HIV (dated by TCRdb to the early 2020s). A note on the overall study: The earliest samples were collected roughly a decade before the 2015 WHO recommendation for immediate ART, at a time when ART was usually postponed until CD4 counts fell. A total of over 150 cryopreserved PBMC samples came from 25 to 30 adults with confirmed HIV infection and were collected serially over a mean of approximately six years (range 1-12). Among the approximately 30 participants with HIV, around ten were female. A retrospective serial study tested whether changes in peripheral blood TRB repertoire composition and diversity were associated with ART initiation and durable HIV suppression. No cross-contamination during QIAcube processing was seen in test extractions of a monoclonal T-cell line run alongside around 30 polyclonal samples. Paper-wide results and their limitations: The samples were dated from about 2004 to 2017, and the ART regimens that were used may be less effective than current ART regimens. A significant increase in TRB diversity was found to be associated with ART initiation, although TRB diversity was observed to remain significantly below that of transplant donor controls even after long-term ART. HIV repertoires had narrower CDR3 length ranges than controls, and the network structure suggested an antigen-experienced repertoire that shifted only slightly toward naive after ART. Inferences about post-ART repertoire changes are limited because no data were available on ART adherence, viral resistance or therapy changes. Because pre-ART samples had limited cell numbers, profiling was done on unsorted PBMC rather than on sorted CD4+ and CD8+ T cells. Expanded TRB clones identified before ART initiation dominated the repertoire across all time points, though the dominance fluctuated and decreased in many PLHIV after ART. Since PBMC availability was limited, sequencing covered only the TCR beta chain, with no alpha chain pairing.

The CDR3 holds 15 amino acids from the cysteine to the phenylalanine. Only the CDR3 portion is preserved as DNA: 45 bases, with reading frame beginning at the first base. The germline V gene (reference sequence) specifies MNHEY as CDR1 and SMNVEV as CDR2. V drops 3 bases and J drops 3 bases, leaving 14 bases in between. To be included, a participant needed at least one PBMC sample from before ART initiation plus at least two post-ART samples. All participants with HIV were treated in the United States of America. Before DNA extraction, cryopreserved samples of roughly 1-11 million PBMC were thawed and then washed. At the time of the earliest PBMC sample for each participant with HIV, ages ranged from roughly 23 to 60 years. PBMC samples were contributed by each participant from 1-4 timepoints before ART initiation and 2-8 timepoints after ART initiation, with a median of 7 samples. For every participant, serial HIV viral load, CD4+ T-cell count, ART history and demographic data were obtained. Genomic DNA was extracted from unsorted PBMC with a Qiagen kit on a QIAcube, processed in batches of 12 samples.

The material was unsorted PBMCs, obtained 0.7 years before starting antiretroviral therapy. This receptor was obtained from a young man with HIV. The rearrangement joined TRBV27 to TRBJ1-2; D gene: possibly TRBD1, on 5 matching bases. The nucleotide sequence is given as TGTGCCAGCAGTTTCGGGGGAACCGGCGACTATGGCTACACCTTC. This yields the protein CASSFGGTGDYGYTF.